This TCR beta chain came from a study of OX40 agonist ivuxolimab in advanced cancers. Study as a whole: Patients were roughly 83% male with ages roughly 20 to 85, mean about 65. Three patients showed partial responses: one hepatocellular carcinoma and two cutaneous melanoma cases. Study-wide findings and caveats: The study found among the lowest clonal expansion in partial responders at 0.1-3.0 mg/kg.

Germline V lookup: CDR1 SGDLS, CDR2 YYNGEE. V shed 3 bases, J shed 6 bases, and the junction held 10 bases outside the gene matches. The CDR3 covers 15 residues. Clones were sequenced by immunoSEQ multiplex PCR, and TCRdb holds only the in-frame ones, with some missing. Of around 79,000 clones in the sample, about nine tenths are singletons; the top ten hold 0.75% to 0.85%. Researchers took blood at baseline, on cycle 4 day 1, and on cycle 7 day 1. In the case of this clone: The antigen is undetermined.

This clonotype originated in an adult with an advanced solid tumor such as melanoma, head and neck, liver or kidney cancer. The J gene is TRBJ2-3, the V gene TRBV9, with 7 positions matching TRBD1. Sequenced material: CD4+ or CD8+ T cells sorted from blood, taken in a trial of the OX40 agonist ivuxolimab. CDR3 loop: CASSAGEGAGDTQYF. CDR3 nucleotide sequence: TGTGCCAGCAGCGCGGGTGAGGGGGCAGGGGATACGCAGTATTTT.